This T cell receptor beta chain emerged from a study of regulatory T cells in long-lasting Graves disease. The time point here: persistent/refractory GD, antithyroid drugs over 5 years with positive TRAb. There was RNA extracted from PBMCs, and the TCR library was made from it. According to the study, TCR beta libraries were built with iRepertoire HTBI primers and CDR3-region Arm-PCR. TCRdb reprocessed the multiplex PCR reads with MiXCR, giving one entry per CDR3 protein. The sample comprises approximately 400,000 distinct CDR3 sequences, around 20% of which are singletons, and less than 25% rests with the top ten. The V segment lost 5 bases and the J segment 2 bases; nucleotides outside the gene matches: 5. In germline, CDR1 is GTSNPN, CDR2 SVGIG (reference sequence). This CDR3 has 14 amino acids. This clonotype was seen ten or more times.

The sequences come from peripheral blood mononuclear cells (PBMCs), collected when the disease was refractory, from a patient treated with antithyroid drugs. The chain couples TRBV30 to TRBJ1-2; TRBD1 aligns across 10 bases. This sequence originates from a female donor with Graves disease. The CDR3 DNA sequence: TGTGCCTGGCAAGACAGGGGGCTGAACTATGGCTACACCTTC. It is translated as CAWQDRGLNYGYTF.